The source of this T cell receptor (beta chain) is a study of Tregs in tolerant kidney transplant recipients. Study background: Recipients received nonmyeloablative bone marrow transplants from related graft donors, with transient mixed chimerism.

Assay: immunoSEQ multiplex PCR; the TCRdb copy retains only in-frame clones and omits some. This sample has more than 60,000 clones, with 98% found just once. The CDR3 spans 17 residues. Trimming pared 3 bases from V and 3 bases from J, leaving 18 bases between. Germline values: CDR1 KGHSH, CDR2 LQKENI. Unstimulated Tregs (CD4+CD25+CD127-) and CD4+CD25- non-Tregs were sorted from PBMCs. Notes on this clone: Its specificity is unknown.

Study conclusions and caveats: Few patients were studied, so findings need validation in larger groups.

This TCR was sampled from a human donor who received a combined kidney and bone marrow transplant. This chain uses TRBV18 with TRBJ2-1; tentatively, D is TRBD1 (5 bases). Sample: CD4+ T cells from blood, taken before the transplant. The CDR3 loop reads CASSPLRTGQIYNEQFF. The CDR3, as DNA: TGTGCCAGCTCACCCCTAAGAACAGGACAAATCTACAATGAGCAGTTCTTC.